These T cell receptor beta chains were read from a single sample in a study of T cell responses to AZD1222 COVID-19 vaccine. Sequenced by immunoSEQ multiplex PCR; TCRdb stores in-frame clones only, minus some. Of 95,000 to 150,000 clones in the sample, 90% were seen once. This material consisted of peripheral blood, taken on day 0 of MenACWY control vaccination. These receptors were obtained from an adult in good health. CDR3s include the opening cysteine and the closing phenylalanine or tryptophan. D genes are given only for firm matches. Size tells how often a clone was seen (once, few, many) or the class of an expanded clone, and some rows leave it out.

j_gene	v_gene	d_gene	abundance	CDR3nt	CDR3aa
TRBJ1-6	TRBV18	-	once	TGTGCCAGCTCACCACAGGGCGGCAATTCACCCCTCCACTTT	CASSPQGGNSPLHF
TRBJ2-1	TRBV7-3	-	once	TGTGCCAGCAGCCCAATAAGTTCCGCGTACAATGAGCAGTTCTTC	CASSPISSAYNEQFF
TRBJ1-5	TRBV15	-	-	TGTGCCACACGGGGGAAAGTAGGGCAGCCCCAGCATTTT	CATRGKVGQPQHF
TRBJ1-6	TRBV6-5	-	once	TGTGCCAGCAGCCCCCCGCGGGGGAACAATTCACCCCTCCACTTT	CASSPPRGNNSPLHF
TRBJ1-5	TRBV28	TRBD1	-	TGTGCCAGCACCCGGGGGACAGTAGGAAATCAGCCCCAGCATTTT	CASTRGTVGNQPQHF
TRBJ2-5	TRBV7-3	TRBD1	-	TGTGCCAGCAGCTTAAGGGCCGGGACAGGGAGGGAGACCCAGTACTTC	CASSLRAGTGRETQYF
TRBJ2-1	TRBV2	-	once	TGTGCCAGCAGTCCCAGAGCATTAAACAATGAGCAGTTCTTC	CASSPRALNNEQFF
TRBJ2-7	TRBV21-1	-	-	TGTGCCAGCAGCAAAGAGCAAGGGTTAGGTTACGAGCAGTACTTC	CASSKEQGLGYEQYF
TRBJ2-3	TRBV19	-	once	TGTGCCAGTAGTATGGAGCCTTTGGCAGATACGCAGTATTTT	CASSMEPLADTQYF
TRBJ1-6	TRBV6-1	-	-	TGTGCCAGCAGTGGGGAAGGTTTGGGGGCGGGTAATTCACCCCTCCACTTT	CASSGEGLGAGNSPLHF
TRBJ1-1	TRBV10-3	-	-	TGTGCCATCAGTGAGAAAGCGGACACTGAAGCTTTCTTT	CAISEKADTEAFF
TRBJ1-4	TRBV28	-	-	TGTGCCAGCAGTTTACCCAACGGGGCCCCAACTAATGAAAAACTGTTTTTT	CASSLPNGAPTNEKLFF
TRBJ1-6	TRBV7-9	-	-	TGTGCCAGCAGCCTCGGGAAGGGGCAAGGCTATAATTCACCCCTCCACTTT	CASSLGKGQGYNSPLHF
TRBJ1-5	TRBV7-9	-	-	TGTGCCAGCAGCCGAGACTCCTTCGGCAAACCCCAGCATTTT	CASSRDSFGKPQHF
TRBJ1-4	TRBV27	TRBD1	-	TGTGCCAGCAGTTTATCGATAAGGGACAGGGTTGGTGAAAAACTGTTTTTT	CASSLSIRDRVGEKLFF
TRBJ2-3	TRBV7-2	-	once	TGTGCCAGCAGCCTGCGGCGGGCTGGAGATACGCAGTATTTT	CASSLRRAGDTQYF
TRBJ2-7	TRBV14	TRBD2	-	TGTGCCAGCAGCCAAGATTGGGGCGGGGGGGGCCCCGGCTACGAGCAGTACTTC	CASSQDWGGGGPGYEQYF
TRBJ1-1	TRBV29-1	-	-	TGCAGCGTTGCAGCCACAACTGAAGCTTTCTTT	CSVAATTEAFF
TRBJ1-1	TRBV11-2	TRBD1	-	TGTGCCAGCAGCTTATCGGACAGGGGGCAAGTTTTCTTT	CASSLSDRGQVFF
TRBJ2-2	TRBV6-5	-	-	TGTGCCAGCAACAGGCGCGGGGAGCTGTTTTTT	CASNRRGELFF
TRBJ2-1	TRBV7-2	TRBD2	-	TGTGCCAGCAGCTTATTAGCGGGAGGTGGGAATGAGCAGTTCTTC	CASSLLAGGGNEQFF
TRBJ2-7	TRBV27	-	-	TGTGCCAGCGGAGGACACCGTCTCTCCTACGAGCAGTACTTC	CASGGHRLSYEQYF
TRBJ2-3	TRBV7-3	-	-	TGTGCCAGCAGCTTAGGGCTGGGAGCAGATACGCAGTATTTT	CASSLGLGADTQYF
TRBJ2-2	TRBV20-1	-	-	TGCAGTGCTCGGAGCGTCGGGGAGCTGTTTTTT	CSARSVGELFF
TRBJ1-1	TRBV5-1	TRBD1	-	TGCGCCAGCAGCTTGGAGGGGGCTCGGGCTGAAGCTTTCTTT	CASSLEGARAEAFF
TRBJ2-7	TRBV7-2	TRBD2	once	TGTGCCAGCAGGTCCGGCGGGAGCCCACTCGAGCAGTACTTC	CASRSGGSPLEQYF
TRBJ2-3	TRBV19	TRBD1	-	TGTGCCAGTAGTTTGGGGCAGGGGGCTGGCACAGATACGCAGTATTTT	CASSLGQGAGTDTQYF
TRBJ2-7	TRBV29-1	TRBD1	-	TGCAGCGTTGCCGGGACAGGGATTTCCTACGAGCAGTACTTC	CSVAGTGISYEQYF